These 30 T cell receptor beta chains were all obtained from the same sample, sequenced in a study of identical twins. TCRdb re-derived calls from the 5' RACE reads in MiXCR, one entry per CDR3 protein. The sample consists of about 340,000 distinct CDR3 sequences, around 9% of them appearing once. The material sequenced was naive T cells sorted from blood. Receptors were obtained from a woman aged 45-60 years in good health.

This clonotype has ten or more counts. The chain joins TRBV24-1 to TRBJ2-1; TRBD2 matches 13 bases. Trimming at V came to 3 bases and at J to 7 bases, leaving 5 bases not matched to a gene. Germline V CDR1 and CDR2: KGHDR, SFDVKD. The CDR3 extends over 16 amino acids. In DNA form, the CDR3 reads TGTGCCACCAGTGATCAAACTAGCGGGAGGGGGAATGAGCAGTTCTTC. Protein product: CATSDQTSGRGNEQFF.

The sample holds a few counts of this clonotype. The J gene is TRBJ2-1, the V gene TRBV11-2; weak D call: TRBD2 (5 bases). Germline V lookup: CDR1 SGHAT, CDR2 FQNNGV. CDR3 length: 12 residues. Between the trimmed V and J ends, which lost 3 bases and 9 bases, there was a span of 9 bases. CDR3 sequence (DNA): TGTGCCAGCAGCTTCGGAGGATCTGAGCAGTTCTTC. Amino acids: CASSFGGSEQFF.

This clonotype has a handful of counts. The chain recombines TRBV5-1 with TRBJ2-7, with D possibly TRBD1 on 6 matching bases. Deletions cut 0 bases from V and 4 bases from J, with 17 bases between. There are 16 residues in the CDR3. Germline V lookup: CDR1 SGHRS, CDR2 YFSETQ. The CDR3 DNA reads as TGCGCCAGCAGCTTGGAGGGGAGCGGCAGGGGTTACGAGCAGTACGTC. It yields the protein CASSLEGSGRGYEQYV.

The J gene is TRBJ2-7, the V gene TRBV7-9; TRBD1 is a possible D gene (6 bases). Germline V gene sequence: CDR1 SEHNR, CDR2 FQNEAQ (reference sequence). Trimming pared 5 bases from V and 2 bases from J, leaving 16 bases between. This CDR3 spans 15 amino acids. CDR3 DNA sequence: TGTGCCAGCAGCCCAACAGCACAGGGTCCCTACGAGCAGTACTTC. It yields the protein CASSPTAQGPYEQYF.

V usage is TRBV12-5 and J usage is TRBJ1-1; D unclear. The CDR3 is 13 residues long. Germline assignment: CDR1 LGHNT and CDR2 FRNRAP. Trimming left V 2 bases short and J 1 base short, with 5 bases between. This CDR3 is CASGLTGNTEAFF. As DNA, the CDR3 is TGTGCTAGTGGTTTGACCGGGAACACTGAAGCTTTCTTT.

On this clonotype itself: A read error is possible here, since a much larger clone lies one base away. V gene TRBV3-1 combines with J gene TRBJ2-1, with TRBD2 as a possible D gene (5 bases). Trimming removed 1 base from V and 8 bases from J, with 18 bases in between. This CDR3 has 16 residues. Germline loops: CDR1 LGHDT, CDR2 YNNKEL (reference sequence). In nucleotides, the CDR3 is TGTGCCAGCAGCCAAGCCACCAGGACTGGGCGGGATGAGCAGTTCTTC. It yields the protein CASSQATRTGRDEQFF.

This clonotype was detected many times. The CDR3 spells CASSQILGLAPYEQYF. Here the CDR3 DNA reads TGCGCCAGCAGCCAAATCCTGGGACTAGCCCCCTACGAGCAGTACTTC. The chain combines TRBV4-1 with TRBJ2-7; TRBD2 matches 9 bases. J lost 2 bases, V lost 2 bases, and 7 bases had no gene match. Germline V CDR1 and CDR2: MGHRA, YSYEKL. The CDR3 is 16 amino acids.

The genes are TRBV5-1 and TRBJ2-2; 9 bases are a match to TRBD1. The CDR3 totals 16 residues. Germline V CDR1 and CDR2: SGHRS, YFSETQ. The ends lost 3 bases at V and 0 bases at J; junction bases unmatched: 3. The CDR3 region is CASSWRTGANTGELFF. CDR3 DNA: TGCGCCAGCAGCTGGAGGACAGGGGCGAACACCGGGGAGCTGTTTTTT.

The chain links TRBV7-9 to TRBJ1-5, with D possibly matching TRBD1 (6 bases). Between the trimmed V and J ends, which lost 1 base and 6 bases, there was a span of 13 bases. The CDR3 has 15 residues. Germline loops: CDR1 SEHNR, CDR2 FQNEAQ (reference sequence). CDR3 bases: TGTGCCAGCAGCTTAGGGGGGCAGGGCAGTCAGCCCCAGCATTTT. It specifies CASSLGGQGSQPQHF.

This clonotype was seen at least ten times. This chain links TRBV19 with TRBJ2-5, with TRBD1 as a possible D gene (5 bases). Per the germline V gene, CDR1 is LNHDA and CDR2 is SQIVND (reference sequence). The V end was cut by 8 bases, the J end by 2 bases, with 12 bases between. The CDR3 spans 13 residues. The CDR3 DNA follows: TGTGCCAGTGGGGCAGCTCAACAAGAGACCCAGTACTTC. Its protein is CASGAAQQETQYF.

The V gene is TRBV18, the J gene TRBJ2-5, with D perhaps being TRBD1 or TRBD2 (5 bases each). V lost 6 bases and J 1 base, leaving 9 bases between the germline ends. Germline V lookup: CDR1 KGHSH, CDR2 LQKENI. The CDR3 spans 13 residues. The CDR3 is CASSAGTQETQYF. The CDR3 DNA reads as TGTGCCAGCTCGGCCGGGACCCAAGAGACCCAGTACTTC.

The gene calls are TRBV27 and TRBJ2-7; D uncertain. Trimming removed 6 bases at V and 4 bases at J, with 13 bases between. Germline assignment: CDR1 MNHEY and CDR2 SMNVEV (reference sequence). CDR3 length equals 13 residues. The CDR3 here is CASSTFGDYEQYF. The CDR3 DNA reads TGTGCCAGCAGCACCTTTGGGGATTACGAGCAGTACTTC.

This clonotype was seen a few times. The CDR3 nucleotides are TGCAGCGTCGGGGACAGGCCCCTGTACTTC. This codes for CSVGDRPLYF. V and J are TRBV29-1 and TRBJ2-5; 8 bases align to TRBD1. The length of the CDR3 is 10 residues. V dropped 6 bases and J dropped 13; count of bases not matched to a gene: 7. Germline CDR1 SQVTM, CDR2 ANQGSEA.

The table lists this clonotype with a few counts. The gene calls are TRBV5-1 and TRBJ2-7; D perhaps matches TRBD2 (6 bases). The germline V and J ends were trimmed by 2 bases and 3 bases, with 12 bases remaining between them. Germline V CDR1 and CDR2: SGHRS, YFSETQ. This CDR3 is built from 14 residues. CDR3 coding DNA: TGCGCCAGCAGCTTCTCGGGGGTTGACTACGAGCAGTACTTC. Translating gives CASSFSGVDYEQYF.

J is TRBJ2-7 and V is TRBV30, with D possibly TRBD1 on 6 matching bases. CDR3 length: 12 amino acids. Germline-derived CDR1 and CDR2 are GTSNPN and SVGIG (reference sequence). Trimming shortened V by 0 bases and J by 8 bases, and 11 bases separated the two germline ends. CDR3 sequence: CAWSVYGQQQYV. The CDR3 region has the DNA TGTGCCTGGAGTGTTTACGGACAGCAGCAGTACGTC.

This clonotype has at least ten counts. This chain joins TRBV12-3 or TRBV12-4 and TRBJ2-7; maybe TRBD1 (6 bases). Trimming took off 3 bases at V and 2 bases at J, with 8 bases between the two ends. This CDR3 region has 13 residues. DNA for the CDR3: TGTGCCAGCAGTTTCCAGGGGCCCTACGAGCAGTACTTC. Translated: CASSFQGPYEQYF.

This clonotype was seen many times. This chain joins TRBV9 and TRBJ2-3; D unresolved. From germline, CDR1 is SGDLS and CDR2 YYNGEE. The V and J ends lost 3 bases and 2 bases respectively, with 10 bases between them. There are 14 residues in the CDR3. The CDR3 protein is CASSAGITTDTQYF. The CDR3 bases are TGTGCCAGCAGCGCTGGGATTACCACAGATACGCAGTATTTT.

This clonotype was seen many times. The chain is built from TRBV3-1 and TRBJ2-1, with TRBD1 matching over 8 bases. The CDR3 extends over 16 amino acids. J was trimmed by 4 bases and V by 0 bases; bases with no gene match: 5. Germline CDR1 and CDR2: LGHDT and YNNKEL (reference sequence). The chain's CDR3 is CASSQDRTGKYNEQFF. The CDR3 DNA reads TGTGCCAGCAGCCAAGATAGGACAGGGAAGTACAATGAGCAGTTCTTC.

The chain uses TRBV27 and TRBJ2-3; 9 positions match TRBD2. This CDR3 is built from 21 residues. The V gene's germline CDR1 is MNHEY and CDR2 SMNVEV (reference sequence). Trimming at V came to 10 bases and at J to 1 base, leaving 27 bases not matched to a gene. The CDR3 DNA sequence: TGTGCCACGTCCGGGGTGGCGCCTGGGCTAGCGGGACACCGGGGCACAGATACGCAGTATTTT. Its protein product is CATSGVAPGLAGHRGTDTQYF.

This clonotype was counted only a few times. The V call is TRBV11-3, the J call TRBJ2-3, with 7 bases fitting TRBD2. Trimming removed 1 base from V and 6 bases from J; junction bases left unmatched: 10. The CDR3 is 16 residues long. Germline V gene data show CDR1 as SGHNT and CDR2 as YENEEA. The CDR3 region is CASSLGGTIARDTQYF. DNA for the CDR3: TGTGCCAGCAGCTTAGGGGGGACTATAGCTCGGGATACGCAGTATTTT.

This clonotype was seen at least ten times. The V gene is TRBV7-9, the J gene TRBJ2-1, with 8 bases fitting TRBD2. Germline CDR1 is SEHNR and CDR2 is FQNEAQ (reference sequence). The CDR3 has 15 residues. Unmatched junction bases numbered 11, after V lost 5 bases and J lost 8 bases. CDR3 loop: CASSRSTSGGYEQFF. In DNA form, the CDR3 reads TGTGCCAGCAGCCGATCTACCTCGGGAGGGTATGAGCAGTTCTTC.

The chain has TRBV5-1 and TRBJ1-1; a possible D gene is TRBD1 (6 bases). Per germline, CDR1 SGHRS and CDR2 YFSETQ. V was pared by 4 bases and J by 10 bases, with 20 bases between. The CDR3 length is 14 residues. CDR3 DNA sequence: TGCGCCAGCAGCGACAGGACCCCGGGGGAGGCAGCTTTCTTT. Its translation is CASSDRTPGEAAFF.

This clonotype was seen at least ten times. The chain combines TRBV29-1 with TRBJ1-4; TRBD1 might be the D (6 bases). V lost 4 bases to trimming and J lost 0 bases, with 15 bases between them. Germline V gene data show CDR1 as SQVTM and CDR2 as ANQGSEA. The CDR3 totals 16 residues. CDR3 DNA sequence: TGCAGCGTTGCGGGCGCACAGGGAGCAACTAATGAAAAACTGTTTTTT. Translated: CSVAGAQGATNEKLFF.

This clonotype was found a few times. The CDR3 region is CASSPAGGSGEAFF. In DNA form, the CDR3 reads TGTGCCAGCTCACCAGCAGGGGGATCGGGTGAAGCTTTCTTT. The chain uses TRBV18 and TRBJ1-1; TRBD1 matches at 7 bases. V lost 2 bases to trimming and J lost 7 bases; unmatched junction nucleotides: 7. The V gene's germline CDR1 is KGHSH and CDR2 LQKENI. The CDR3 has 14 amino acids.

This clonotype occurred many times. The V and J genes are TRBV4-1 and TRBJ2-1; D gene uncertain. The CDR3 length is 16 residues. Germline V gives CDR1 MGHRA, CDR2 YSYEKL. The V end was cut by 1 base, the J end by 2 bases, with 12 bases between. For the CDR3, the DNA is TGCGCCAGCAGCCAAGTGGGCAGGAAGGCCTACAATGAGCAGTTCTTC. Translating it yields CASSQVGRKAYNEQFF.

CDR3 loop: CASRVGGGYNEQFF. CDR3 in DNA: TGTGCCAGCAGGGTGGGGGGTGGGTACAATGAGCAGTTCTTC. This chain connects TRBV12-3 or TRBV12-4 to TRBJ2-1; a weak D match, TRBD2 (6 bases). V lost 6 bases and J lost 4, with 13 bases in between. CDR3 size: 14 residues.

Points on this clonotype: A much larger clone differs by one base, so this may be a read error. The chain recombines TRBV10-3 with TRBJ2-1, with 10 bases identical to TRBD2. Germline assignment: CDR1 ENHRY and CDR2 SYGVKD. CDR3 size: 16 residues. Losses at the gene ends were 6 bases for V and 4 bases for J; bases not matched to a gene: 9. The CDR3, as DNA: TGTGCCATCAGGCGAACCGAGACTAGCGGGTACAATGAGCAGTTCTTC. This codes for CAIRRTETSGYNEQFF.

The gene calls are TRBV4-2 and TRBJ2-3, with 13 positions matching TRBD2. CDR3 size: 17 residues. The V segment lost 2 bases and the J segment 4 bases; nucleotides outside the gene matches: 6. Germline-derived CDR1 and CDR2 are LGHNA and YNFKEQ. DNA of the CDR3: TGTGCCAGCAGCCAAACCGGGACTAGCGGGATTTCAGATACGCAGTATTTT. Its translation: CASSQTGTSGISDTQYF.

This clonotype was seen only a few times. This chain uses TRBV27 with TRBJ2-7; the match to TRBD2 covers 15 bases. CDR3 size: 17 residues. V lost 4 bases, J lost 12 bases, and 16 bases stayed unmatched. Germline V lookup: CDR1 MNHEY, CDR2 SMNVEV (reference sequence). The CDR3 DNA sequence: TGTGCCAGCAGTTCTCAAGATCCGGGACTAGCGGGAGGTTTATTGTACGTC. Translating gives CASSSQDPGLAGGLLYV.

This clonotype was seen more than once but under ten times. The chain uses TRBV9 and TRBJ2-7; D ambiguous. Germline CDR1 reads SGDLS; CDR2 reads YYNGEE. The V end lost 0 bases, the J end lost 4 bases, and 14 bases lay between the germline ends. CDR3 length equals 15 residues. The CDR3 nucleotides read TGTGCCAGCAGCGTAGGGTCCTCAGGCAATTACGAGCAGTACTTC. Its protein is CASSVGSSGNYEQYF.